Below are 19 T cell receptor beta chains sequenced from a single sample in a study of cytomegalovirus exposure and HLA in healthy donors. PCR was performed using 60 Vbeta and 13 Jbeta primers. Using immunoSEQ multiplex PCR, the repertoire was profiled, and TCRdb retains in-frame clones only, with some absent. The data hold fewer than 100,000 clones, with 75% to 80% observed a single time. The sample consisted of PBMCs. These receptor sequences come from a female donor in good health and CMV-seronegative.

V is TRBV5-1 and J is TRBJ1-1, with 7 positions matching TRBD1. From germline, CDR1 is SGHRS and CDR2 YFSETQ. The CDR3 runs 15 residues. Losses at the gene ends were 2 bases for V and 3 bases for J; bases not matched to a gene: 7. The DNA of the CDR3 is TGCGCCAGCAGCTTTAGACAGGGAGGTGACACTGAAGCTTTCTTT. Amino acid sequence: CASSFRQGGDTEAFF. The full variable domain, rest sourced from reference TRBV5-1 and TRBJ1-1, is KAGVTQTPRYLIKTRGQQVTLSCSPISGHRSVSWYQQTPGQGLQFLFEYFSETQRNKGNFPGRFSGRQFSNSRSEMNVSTLELGDSALYLCASSFRQGGDTEAFFGQGTRLTVV.

In its sample, this clone was seen once. The CDR3 loop reads CASSAASYWGQQETQYF. The CDR3 bases are TGTGCCAGCAGTGCAGCGAGTTATTGGGGGCAGCAAGAGACCCAGTACTTC. The chain has TRBV25-1 and TRBJ2-5; D perhaps matches TRBD1 (6 bases). Trimming removed 4 bases at V and 2 bases at J, with 20 bases between. In germline, CDR1 is MGHDK, CDR2 SYGVNS. The CDR3 totals 17 residues.

This chain connects TRBV6-5 to TRBJ2-3; D is perhaps TRBD2 (6 bases). The germline V gene encodes CDR1 MNHEY and CDR2 SVGAGI. The ends were cut back, 0 bases at V and 6 bases at J, with 13 bases in the middle. The CDR3 consists of 15 residues. CDR3 in amino acids: CASSYSLPGVDTQYF. Written as DNA, the CDR3 is TGTGCCAGCAGTTACTCGTTGCCGGGGGTTGATACGCAGTATTTT.

This rearrangement joins TRBV5-6 to TRBJ2-5, with a tentative D call TRBD1 (6 bases). Germline loops: CDR1 SGHDT, CDR2 YYEEEE. V lost 3 bases and J 2 bases, leaving 14 bases between the germline ends. This CDR3 has 15 amino acids. The CDR3 DNA is TGTGCCAGCAGCTACAGTTTACAGGGACAAGAGACCCAGTACTTC. This translates into CASSYSLQGQETQYF.

The V and J genes are TRBV30 and TRBJ1-1, with no clear D. The CDR3 is 13 residues long. V lost 3 bases and J lost 4, with 12 bases in between. Germline CDR1 and CDR2: GTSNPN and SVGIG (reference sequence). The CDR3 bases are TGTGCCTGGAGGGCGGGGTATAGCACTGAAGCTTTCTTT. It translates to CAWRAGYSTEAFF. The variable domain in full, completed from reference TRBV30 and TRBJ1-1, reads SQTIHQWPATLVQPVGSPLSLECTVEGTSNPNLYWYRQAAGRGLQLLFYSVGIGQISSEVPQNLSASRPQDRQFILSSKKLLLSDSGFYLCAWRAGYSTEAFFGQGTRLTVV.

The chain recombines TRBV28 with TRBJ1-5; 7 nucleotides agree with TRBD1. Germline values: CDR1 MDHEN, CDR2 SYDVKM. Germline trimming cut 7 bases from V and 0 bases from J; bases unmatched to any gene: 18. This CDR3 has 19 residues. The CDR3 here is CASTGTASTSPYSNQPQHF. The CDR3 nucleotides read TGTGCCAGCACCGGGACAGCGTCTACGTCCCCCTATAGCAATCAGCCCCAGCATTTT. The full variable domain, rest sourced from reference TRBV28 and TRBJ1-5, is DVKVTQSSRYLVKRTGEKVFLECVQDMDHENMFWYRQDPGLGLRLIYFSYDVKMKEKGDIPEGYSVSREKKERFSLILESASTNQTSMYLCASTGTASTSPYSNQPQHFGDGTRLSIL.

The rearrangement uses TRBV29-1 and TRBJ2-3; tentative D call: TRBD1 (5 bases). There are 13 residues in the CDR3. The germline V gene has CDR1 SQVTM and CDR2 ANQGSEA. The CDR3 region is CGGRQGLTDTQYF. The CDR3 DNA reads TGCGGTGGGCGGCAGGGCCTAACAGATACGCAGTATTTT.

The gene calls are TRBV10-3 and TRBJ2-5; 7 bases agree with TRBD2. This CDR3 spans 17 amino acids. Germline CDR1 reads ENHRY; CDR2 reads SYGVKD. V was clipped by 2 bases and J by 5 bases; unmatched bases: 14. The CDR3 DNA sequence: TGTGCCATCAGTGAGAGCGGGACCTCAAGAGAACGGGAGACCCAGTACTTC. This encodes CAISESGTSRERETQYF.

Only a few counts were recorded for this clone. The chain combines TRBV27 with TRBJ1-2; 7 nucleotides line up with TRBD1. The CDR3 is made up of 13 amino acids. CDR1 is MNHEY and CDR2 is SMNVEV in the germline V gene (reference sequence). V was clipped by 6 bases and J by 6 bases; unmatched bases: 7. DNA for the CDR3: TGTGCCAGCAGACTACAGGGGAAGAATGGCTACACCTTC. Translating it yields CASRLQGKNGYTF.

The chain recombines TRBV12-5 with TRBJ1-5; 8 bases map to TRBD1. J was trimmed by 3 bases and V by 5 bases; bases with no gene match: 9. Germline loops: CDR1 LGHNT, CDR2 FRNRAP. CDR3 length equals 16 residues. The CDR3 region has the DNA TGTGCTAGTGGTCCCGGACAGGGCATCTCCAATCAGCCCCAGCATTTT. It yields the protein CASGPGQGISNQPQHF.

This clone was detected once. The rearrangement joins TRBV6-5 to TRBJ2-4; 7 bases are shared with TRBD1. There are 16 residues in the CDR3. In germline, CDR1 is MNHEY, CDR2 SVGAGI. Germline trimming cut 0 bases from V and 4 bases from J; bases unmatched to any gene: 6. This CDR3 reads CASSYSGDRRKNIQYF. The CDR3 DNA follows: TGTGCCAGCAGTTACTCAGGGGACAGAAGAAAAAACATTCAGTACTTC.

This clone was counted a single time. V is TRBV6-6 and J is TRBJ2-3, with 8 bases identical to TRBD2. CDR1 and CDR2 from the germline V gene are MNHNY and SVGAGI (reference sequence). The CDR3 covers 13 residues. The V segment lost 6 bases and the J segment 6 bases; nucleotides outside the gene matches: 5. This CDR3 reads CASRTSVADTQYF. In DNA form, the CDR3 reads TGTGCCAGCAGGACTAGCGTCGCCGATACGCAGTATTTT.

Only a few counts were recorded for this clone. The chain uses TRBV13 and TRBJ2-1; TRBD2 aligns across 9 bases. The CDR3 sequence is 20 residues long. Germline assignment: CDR1 PRHDT and CDR2 FYEKMQ (reference sequence). Trimming at V came to 2 bases and at J to 0 bases, leaving 14 bases not matched to a gene. CDR3 nucleotides: TGTGCCAGCAGCTTACTACGGCGGCGGGAGGGAAGAAGCTCCTACAATGAGCAGTTCTTC. Translated, it gives CASSLLRRREGRSSYNEQFF.

V gene TRBV18 combines with J gene TRBJ2-5, with 7 positions matching TRBD1. CDR1 and CDR2 from the germline V gene are KGHSH and LQKENI. The CDR3 is 16 amino acids. With V trimmed by 3 bases and J by 2 bases, 9 bases remained unmatched. In nucleotides, the CDR3 is TGTGCCAGCTCACCCCTCTACAGGGGAACACAAGAGACCCAGTACTTC. Translation: CASSPLYRGTQETQYF.

This chain joins TRBV2 and TRBJ2-5, with D possibly matching TRBD2 (5 bases). In germline, CDR1 is SNHLY, CDR2 FYNNEI. The CDR3 sequence is 12 residues long. V was trimmed by 6 bases and J by 5 bases, leaving 10 bases between them. DNA of the CDR3: TGTGCCAGCAGCCTAGCCGGGGAGACCCAGTACTTC. Translated, it gives CASSLAGETQYF. The full variable domain, its missing parts supplied by reference TRBV2 and TRBJ2-5, is EPEVTQTPSHQVTQMGQEVILRCVPISNHLYFYWYRQILGQKVEFLVSFYNNEISEKSEIFDDQFSVERPDGSNFTLKIRSTKLEDSAMYFCASSLAGETQYFGPGTRLLVL.

This chain uses TRBV18 with TRBJ1-3; TRBD1 agrees at 9 bases. CDR3 length: 16 residues. J was trimmed by 4 bases and V by 3 bases; bases with no gene match: 7. Germline lookup yields CDR1 KGHSH and CDR2 LQKENI. The CDR3 region has the DNA TGTGCCAGCTCACCCTCCGGGACAGGGATCGGAAACACCATATATTTT. Encoded protein: CASSPSGTGIGNTIYF.

The chain carries TRBV5-1 and TRBJ2-4, with 10 bases matching TRBD2. J gave up 2 bases and V 1 base, and 6 bases lay outside the gene matches. Germline loops: CDR1 SGHRS, CDR2 YFSETQ. The CDR3 has 17 amino acids. CDR3: CASSLFGLADPKNIQYF. DNA of the CDR3: TGCGCCAGCAGCTTGTTCGGACTAGCGGATCCCAAAAACATTCAGTACTTC.

The chain combines TRBV18 with TRBJ2-4, with 9 bases fitting TRBD2. Germline V gene sequence: CDR1 KGHSH, CDR2 LQKENI. Unmatched junction bases numbered 5, after V lost 4 bases and J lost 1 base. CDR3 length: 16 amino acids. CDR3 region: CASSLSGSVAKNIQYF. In DNA form, the CDR3 reads TGTGCCAGCTCACTTAGCGGGAGCGTGGCCAAAAACATTCAGTACTTC.

This sequence joins TRBV2 and TRBJ2-7; D is unresolved. The CDR3 is made up of 13 amino acids. Germline loops: CDR1 SNHLY, CDR2 FYNNEI. Trimming cost V 6 bases and J 2 bases, with 11 bases left between them. CDR3 in amino acids: CASRGNTPYEQYF. The DNA of the CDR3 is TGTGCCAGCAGGGGCAACACCCCCTACGAGCAGTACTTC.